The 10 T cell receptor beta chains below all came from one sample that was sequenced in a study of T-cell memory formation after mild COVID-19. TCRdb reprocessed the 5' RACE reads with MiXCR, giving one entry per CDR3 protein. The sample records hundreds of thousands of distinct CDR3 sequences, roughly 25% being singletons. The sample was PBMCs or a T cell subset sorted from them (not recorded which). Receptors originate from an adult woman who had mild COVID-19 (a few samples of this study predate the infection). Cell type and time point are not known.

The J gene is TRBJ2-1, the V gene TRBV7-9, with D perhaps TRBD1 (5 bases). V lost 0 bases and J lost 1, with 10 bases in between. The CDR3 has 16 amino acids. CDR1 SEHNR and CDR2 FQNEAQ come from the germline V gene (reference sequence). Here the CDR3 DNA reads TGTGCCAGCAGCTTAGCGGGCGGACAATCCTACAATGAGCAGTTCTTC. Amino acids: CASSLAGGQSYNEQFF. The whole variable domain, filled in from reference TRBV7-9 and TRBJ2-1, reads DTGVSQNPRHKITKRGQNVTFRCDPISEHNRLYWYRQTLGQGPEFLTYFQNEAQLEKSRLLSDRFSAERPKGSFSTLEIQRTEQGDSAMYLCASSLAGGQSYNEQFFGPGTRLTVL.

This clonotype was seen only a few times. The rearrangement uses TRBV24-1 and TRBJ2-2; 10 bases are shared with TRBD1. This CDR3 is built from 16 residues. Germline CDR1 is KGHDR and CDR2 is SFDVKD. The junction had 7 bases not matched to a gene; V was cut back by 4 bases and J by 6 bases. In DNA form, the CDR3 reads TGTGCCACCAGTGAGGATGACAGGGGGCTGGCCGGGGAGCTGTTTTTT. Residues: CATSEDDRGLAGELFF.

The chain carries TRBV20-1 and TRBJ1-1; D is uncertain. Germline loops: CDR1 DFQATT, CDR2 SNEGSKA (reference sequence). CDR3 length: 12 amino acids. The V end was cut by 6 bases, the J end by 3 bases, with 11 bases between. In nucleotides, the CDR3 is TGCAGTGCCCAGGCGTGGGACACTGAAGCTTTCTTT. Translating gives CSAQAWDTEAFF.

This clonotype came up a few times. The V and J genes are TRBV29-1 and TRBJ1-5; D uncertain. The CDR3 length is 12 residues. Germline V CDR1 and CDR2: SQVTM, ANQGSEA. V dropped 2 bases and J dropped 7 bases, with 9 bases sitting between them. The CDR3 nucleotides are TGCAGCGTTGAAAACCCGGGCCAGCCCCAGCATTTT. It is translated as CSVENPGQPQHF. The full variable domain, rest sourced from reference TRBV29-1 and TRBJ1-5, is SAVISQKPSRDICQRGTSLTIQCQVDSQVTMMFWYRQQPGQSLTLIATANQGSEATYESGFVIDKFPISRPNLTFSTLTVSNMSPEDSSIYLCSVENPGQPQHFGDGTRLSIL.

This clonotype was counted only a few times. The CDR3 DNA follows: TGCGCCAGCAGAATGACAGGGGTCAATAATTCACCCCTCCACTTT. This codes for CASRMTGVNNSPLHF. The rearrangement joins TRBV5-1 to TRBJ1-6; 8 bases align to TRBD1. This CDR3 has 15 amino acids. Germline CDR1 and CDR2: SGHRS and YFSETQ. V shed 5 bases and J 5 bases; nucleotides not matched to a gene: 6.

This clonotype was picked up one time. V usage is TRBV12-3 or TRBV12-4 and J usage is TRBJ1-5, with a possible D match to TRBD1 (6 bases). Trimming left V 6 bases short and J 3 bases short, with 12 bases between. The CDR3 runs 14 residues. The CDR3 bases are TGTGCCAGCAGGCACAGGGCCCTCAATCAGCCCCAGCATTTT. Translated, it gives CASRHRALNQPQHF.

CDR3 residues: CASSQSRWAEENTEAFF. The DNA of the CDR3 is TGTGCCAGCAGCCAATCCCGGTGGGCAGAGGAGAACACTGAAGCTTTCTTT. This chain connects TRBV4-2 to TRBJ1-1; D gene ambiguous. Between the trimmed V and J ends, which lost 2 bases and 1 base, there was a span of 17 bases. The CDR3 is 17 amino acids. Germline lookup yields CDR1 LGHNA and CDR2 YNFKEQ.

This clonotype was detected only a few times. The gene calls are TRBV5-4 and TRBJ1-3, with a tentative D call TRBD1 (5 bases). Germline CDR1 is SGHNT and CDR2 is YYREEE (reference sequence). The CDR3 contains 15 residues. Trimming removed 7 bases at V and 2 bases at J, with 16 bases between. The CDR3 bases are TGTGCCAGCTTCCCAGAAGGGGAAGCTGGAAACACCATATATTTT. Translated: CASFPEGEAGNTIYF. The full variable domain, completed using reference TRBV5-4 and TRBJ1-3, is ETGVTQSPTHLIKTRGQQVTLRCSSQSGHNTVSWYQQALGQGPQFIFQYYREEENGRGNFPPRFSGLQFPNYSSELNVNALELDDSALYLCASFPEGEAGNTIYFGEGSWLTVV.

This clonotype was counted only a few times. CDR3 residues: CASSITPGQGSYNEQFF. The CDR3 DNA reads as TGCGCCAGCAGCATAACCCCGGGACAGGGCTCCTACAATGAGCAGTTCTTC. V usage is TRBV5-1 and J usage is TRBJ2-1, with 9 bases lining up with TRBD1. The trim removed 4 bases at V and 0 bases at J, leaving 8 bases unmatched. This CDR3 contains 17 residues. Germline V lookup: CDR1 SGHRS, CDR2 YFSETQ.

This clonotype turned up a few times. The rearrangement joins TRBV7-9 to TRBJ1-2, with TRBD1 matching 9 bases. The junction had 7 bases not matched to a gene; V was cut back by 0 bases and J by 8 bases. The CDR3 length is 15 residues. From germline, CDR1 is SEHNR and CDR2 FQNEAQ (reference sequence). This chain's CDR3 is CASSLARGTGKGYTF. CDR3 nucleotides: TGTGCCAGCAGCTTAGCCCGTGGGACAGGGAAAGGCTACACCTTC.